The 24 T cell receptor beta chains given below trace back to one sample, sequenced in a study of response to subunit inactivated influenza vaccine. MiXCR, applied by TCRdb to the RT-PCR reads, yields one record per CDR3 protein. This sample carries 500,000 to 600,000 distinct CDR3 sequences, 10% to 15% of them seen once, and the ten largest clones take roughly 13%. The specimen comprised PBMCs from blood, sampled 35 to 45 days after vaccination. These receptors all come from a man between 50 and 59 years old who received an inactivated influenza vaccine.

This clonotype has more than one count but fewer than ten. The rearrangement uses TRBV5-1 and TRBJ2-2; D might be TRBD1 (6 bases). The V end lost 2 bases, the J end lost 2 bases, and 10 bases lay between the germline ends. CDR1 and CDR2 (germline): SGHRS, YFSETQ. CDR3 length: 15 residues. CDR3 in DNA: TGCGCCAGCAGCTTACGCAGGGGAAACACCGGGGAGCTGTTTTTT. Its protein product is CASSLRRGNTGELFF.

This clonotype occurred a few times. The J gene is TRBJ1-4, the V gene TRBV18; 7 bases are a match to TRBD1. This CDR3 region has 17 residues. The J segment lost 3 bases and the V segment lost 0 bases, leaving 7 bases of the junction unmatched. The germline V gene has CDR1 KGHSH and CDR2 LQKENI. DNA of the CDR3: TGTGCCAGCTCACCACCGCTCCTGACAGGGTCTAATGAAAAACTGTTTTTT. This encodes CASSPPLLTGSNEKLFF. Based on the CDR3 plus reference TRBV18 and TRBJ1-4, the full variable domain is NAGVMQNPRHLVRRRGQEARLRCSPMKGHSHVYWYRQLPEEGLKFMVYLQKENIIDESGMPKERFSAEFPKEGPSILRIQQVVRGDSAAYFCASSPPLLTGSNEKLFFGSGTQLSVL.

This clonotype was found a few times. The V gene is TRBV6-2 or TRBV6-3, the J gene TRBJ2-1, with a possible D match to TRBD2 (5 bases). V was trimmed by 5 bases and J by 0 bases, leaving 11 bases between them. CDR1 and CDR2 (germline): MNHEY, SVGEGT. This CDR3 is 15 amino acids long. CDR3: CASSQRRDSYNEQFF. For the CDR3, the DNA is TGTGCCAGCAGTCAACGCCGGGACTCCTACAATGAGCAGTTCTTC.

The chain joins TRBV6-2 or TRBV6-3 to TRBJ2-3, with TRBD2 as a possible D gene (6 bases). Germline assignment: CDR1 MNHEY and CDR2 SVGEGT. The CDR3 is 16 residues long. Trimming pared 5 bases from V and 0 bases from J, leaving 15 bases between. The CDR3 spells CASSTRGGTSTDTQYF. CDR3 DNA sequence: TGTGCCAGCAGTACACGTGGGGGGACTAGCACAGATACGCAGTATTTT.

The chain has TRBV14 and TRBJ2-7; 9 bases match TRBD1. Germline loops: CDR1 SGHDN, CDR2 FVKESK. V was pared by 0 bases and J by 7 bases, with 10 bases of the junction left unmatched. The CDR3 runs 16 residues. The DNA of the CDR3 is TGTGCCAGCAGCCAAGATCCCGGGACAGGGTTCGGTGAGCAGTACTTC. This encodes CASSQDPGTGFGEQYF.

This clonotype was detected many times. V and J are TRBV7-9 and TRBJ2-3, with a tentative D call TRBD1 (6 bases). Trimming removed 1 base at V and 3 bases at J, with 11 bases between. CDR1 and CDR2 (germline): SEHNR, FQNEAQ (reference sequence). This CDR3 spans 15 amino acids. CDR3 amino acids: CASSLVTGSTDTQYF. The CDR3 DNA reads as TGTGCCAGCAGCTTAGTCACAGGGTCGACAGATACGCAGTATTTT.

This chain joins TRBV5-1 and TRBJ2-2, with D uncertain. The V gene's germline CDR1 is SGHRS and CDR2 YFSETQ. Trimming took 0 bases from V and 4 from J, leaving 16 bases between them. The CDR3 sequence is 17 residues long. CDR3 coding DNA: TGCGCCAGCAGCTTGGCCGTAAGGGTACGGGCCACCGGGGAGCTGTTTTTT. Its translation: CASSLAVRVRATGELFF.

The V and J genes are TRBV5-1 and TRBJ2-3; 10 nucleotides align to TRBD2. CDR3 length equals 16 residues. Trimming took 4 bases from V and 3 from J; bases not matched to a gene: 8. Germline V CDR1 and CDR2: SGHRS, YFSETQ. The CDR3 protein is CASSAQLAGFTDTQYF. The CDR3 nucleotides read TGCGCCAGCAGCGCCCAACTAGCGGGATTTACAGATACGCAGTATTTT.

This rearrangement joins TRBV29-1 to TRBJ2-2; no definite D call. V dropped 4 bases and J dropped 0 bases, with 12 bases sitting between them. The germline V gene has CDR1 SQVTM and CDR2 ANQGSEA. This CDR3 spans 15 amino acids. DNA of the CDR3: TGCAGCGTTGTCGACACCACAGCGAACACCGGGGAGCTGTTTTTT. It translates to CSVVDTTANTGELFF.

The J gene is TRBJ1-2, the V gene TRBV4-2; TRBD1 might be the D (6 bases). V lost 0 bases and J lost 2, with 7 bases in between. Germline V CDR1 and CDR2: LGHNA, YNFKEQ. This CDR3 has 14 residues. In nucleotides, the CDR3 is TGTGCCAGCAGCCAAGAAACAGGGAACTATGGCTACACCTTC. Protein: CASSQETGNYGYTF.

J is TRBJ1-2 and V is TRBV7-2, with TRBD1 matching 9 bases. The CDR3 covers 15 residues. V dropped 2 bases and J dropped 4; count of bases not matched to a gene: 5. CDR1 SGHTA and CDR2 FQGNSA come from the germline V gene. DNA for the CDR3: TGTGCCAGCAGCTTAACAGGGGGCGGGCGCTATGGCTACACCTTC. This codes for CASSLTGGGRYGYTF.

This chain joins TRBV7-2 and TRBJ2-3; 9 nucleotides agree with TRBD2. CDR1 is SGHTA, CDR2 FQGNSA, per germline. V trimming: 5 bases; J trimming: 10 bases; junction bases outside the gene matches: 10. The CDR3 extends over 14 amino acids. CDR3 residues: CASSPLAGGIAQYF. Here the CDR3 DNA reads TGTGCCAGCAGCCCCCTGGCGGGGGGGATTGCGCAGTATTTT. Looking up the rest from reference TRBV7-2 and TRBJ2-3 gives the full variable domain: GAGVSQSPSNKVTEKGKDVELRCDPISGHTALYWYRQSLGQGLEFLIYFQGNSAPDKSGLPSDRFSAERTGGSVSTLTIQRTQQEDSAVYLCASSPLAGGIAQYFGPGTRLTVL.

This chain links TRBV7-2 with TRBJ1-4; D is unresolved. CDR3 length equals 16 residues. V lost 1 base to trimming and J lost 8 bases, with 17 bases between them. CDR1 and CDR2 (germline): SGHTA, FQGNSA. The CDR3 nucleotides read TGTGCCAGCAGCTTAGGCGGGCCGCGAAAATTGGAAAAACTGTTTTTT. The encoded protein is CASSLGGPRKLEKLFF.

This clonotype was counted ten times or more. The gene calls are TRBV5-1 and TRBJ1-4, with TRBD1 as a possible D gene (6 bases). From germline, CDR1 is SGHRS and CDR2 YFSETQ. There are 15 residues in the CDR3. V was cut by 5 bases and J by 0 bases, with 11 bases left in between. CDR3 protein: CASSPDRATNEKLFF. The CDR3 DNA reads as TGCGCCAGCAGTCCGGACAGAGCAACTAATGAAAAACTGTTTTTT. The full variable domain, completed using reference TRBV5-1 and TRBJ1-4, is KAGVTQTPRYLIKTRGQQVTLSCSPISGHRSVSWYQQTPGQGLQFLFEYFSETQRNKGNFPGRFSGRQFSNSRSEMNVSTLELGDSALYLCASSPDRATNEKLFFGSGTQLSVL.

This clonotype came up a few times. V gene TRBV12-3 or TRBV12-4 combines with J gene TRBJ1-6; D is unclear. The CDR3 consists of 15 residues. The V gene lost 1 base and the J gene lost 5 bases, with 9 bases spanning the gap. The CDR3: CASSLGSTHNSPLHF. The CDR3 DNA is TGTGCCAGCAGTTTAGGGAGCACCCATAATTCACCCCTCCACTTT.

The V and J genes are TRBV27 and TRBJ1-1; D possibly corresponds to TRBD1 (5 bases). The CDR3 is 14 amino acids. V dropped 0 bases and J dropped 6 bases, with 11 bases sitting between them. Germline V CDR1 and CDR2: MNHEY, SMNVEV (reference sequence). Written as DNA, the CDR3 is TGTGCCAGCAGTTTATCGGAGGGGATCTCTGAAGCTTTCTTT. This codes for CASSLSEGISEAFF.

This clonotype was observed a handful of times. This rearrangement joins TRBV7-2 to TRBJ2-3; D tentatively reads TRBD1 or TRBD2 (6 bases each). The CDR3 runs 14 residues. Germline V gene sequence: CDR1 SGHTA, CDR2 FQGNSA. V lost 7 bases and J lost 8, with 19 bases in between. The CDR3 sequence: CASTGVRGEVTQYF. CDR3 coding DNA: TGTGCCAGCACCGGGGTGAGGGGGGAGGTTACGCAGTATTTT.

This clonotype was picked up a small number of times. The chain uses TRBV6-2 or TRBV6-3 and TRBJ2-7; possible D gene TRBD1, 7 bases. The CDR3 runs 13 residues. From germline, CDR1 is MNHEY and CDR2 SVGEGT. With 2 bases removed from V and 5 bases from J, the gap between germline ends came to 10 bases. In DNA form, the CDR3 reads TGTGCCAGCAGTTACCTCAGGGGGGACGAGCAGTACTTC. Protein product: CASSYLRGDEQYF.

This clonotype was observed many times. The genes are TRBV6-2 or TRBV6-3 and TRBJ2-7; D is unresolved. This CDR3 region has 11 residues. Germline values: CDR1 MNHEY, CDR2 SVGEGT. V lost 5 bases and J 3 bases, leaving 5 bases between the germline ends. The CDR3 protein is CASSRRYEQYF. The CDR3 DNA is TGTGCCAGCAGTCGACGCTACGAGCAGTACTTC.

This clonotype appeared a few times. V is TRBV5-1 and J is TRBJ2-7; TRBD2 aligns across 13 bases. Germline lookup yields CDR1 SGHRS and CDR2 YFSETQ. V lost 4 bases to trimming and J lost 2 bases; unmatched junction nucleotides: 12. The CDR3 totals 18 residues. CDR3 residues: CASSQGLAGARSPYEQYF. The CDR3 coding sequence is TGCGCCAGCAGCCAAGGACTAGCGGGAGCCCGGTCTCCCTACGAGCAGTACTTC.

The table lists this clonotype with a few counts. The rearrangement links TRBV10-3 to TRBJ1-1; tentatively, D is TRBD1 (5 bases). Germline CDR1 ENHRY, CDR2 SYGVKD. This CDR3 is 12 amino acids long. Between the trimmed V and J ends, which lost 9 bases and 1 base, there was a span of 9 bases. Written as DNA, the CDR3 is TGTGCCATATCCCAGGGGAACACTGAAGCTTTCTTT. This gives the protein CAISQGNTEAFF.

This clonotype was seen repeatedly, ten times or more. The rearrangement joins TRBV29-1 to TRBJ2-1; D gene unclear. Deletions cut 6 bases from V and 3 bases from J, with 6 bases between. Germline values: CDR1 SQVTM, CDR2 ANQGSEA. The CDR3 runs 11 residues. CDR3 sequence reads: CSVGIYNEQFF. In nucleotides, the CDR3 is TGCAGCGTGGGGATCTACAATGAGCAGTTCTTC.

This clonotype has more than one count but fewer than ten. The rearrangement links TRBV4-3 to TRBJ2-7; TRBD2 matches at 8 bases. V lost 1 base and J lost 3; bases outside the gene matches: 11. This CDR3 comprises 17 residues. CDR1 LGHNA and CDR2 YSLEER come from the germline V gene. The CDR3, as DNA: TGCGCCAGCAGCCAAGGTGTTTTTACTAGCGGATACTACGAGCAGTACTTC. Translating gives CASSQGVFTSGYYEQYF.

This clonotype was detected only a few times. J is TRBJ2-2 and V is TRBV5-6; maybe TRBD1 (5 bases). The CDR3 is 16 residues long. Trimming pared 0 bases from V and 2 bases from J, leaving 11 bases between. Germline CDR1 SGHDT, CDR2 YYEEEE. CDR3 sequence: CASSLDPGLNTGELFF. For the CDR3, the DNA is TGTGCCAGCAGCTTGGACCCAGGGTTAAACACCGGGGAGCTGTTTTTT.